Here is one T cell receptor (beta chain) with its context. MiXCR, applied by TCRdb to the RT-PCR reads, yields one record per CDR3 protein. The sample contains about 680,000 distinct CDR3 sequences, 12% to 15% of which appear only once. There are 14 residues in the CDR3. V gave up 2 bases and J gave up 0 bases, with 2 bases separating them. Germline V gives CDR1 SGHTA, CDR2 FQGTGA. The specimen was memory CD4+ T cells from blood. The sequence was collected from a female donor in good health, serving as a healthy control. The chain recombines TRBV7-3 with TRBJ2-6; D ambiguous. The CDR3, as DNA: TGTGCCAGCAGCTTACACTCTGGGGCCAACGTCCTGACTTTC. Amino acids: CASSLHSGANVLTF.